The following is a T cell receptor beta chain sequence with its context. Original methodology: Amplified reference gene primers provided the basis for estimating nucleated cell counts. Generated by immunoSEQ multiplex PCR, the TCRdb table keeps only in-frame clones and is missing some. From that table come the V and J calls and clone size; the DNA was used to work out D and trimming. The sample includes 100,000 to 110,000 clones, about 80% of them seen just once. This entry is derived from a study of blood T cell repertoires in COVID-19. Looking at the study overall: The United States, Italy and Spain supplied acute and convalescent COVID-19 samples. The cDNA or gDNA used as material had been derived from T cells, B-cell-depleted T cells, or PBMCs.

Sequenced sample: peripheral blood. This receptor was obtained from a man aged 70 or older with active or convalescent COVID-19.

DNA for the CDR3: TGTGCCTGGAGTGTCGGCAGGGGGTATAATGGCTACACCTTC. Residues: CAWSVGRGYNGYTF. The V gene is TRBV30, the J gene TRBJ1-2, with 7 bases matching TRBD1. Germline V lookup: CDR1 GTSNPN, CDR2 SVGIG (reference sequence). CDR3 size: 14 residues. V lost 0 bases, J lost 6 bases, and 7 bases stayed unmatched.